This TCR beta chain was retrieved from a study of T cell clonality in common variable immunodeficiency. There are a few counts of this clone. Its antigen is unknown. The CDR3 end lies 3 residues beyond the end of the read and is filled in from the germline J gene. Study-wide points: TCRbeta clonality was increased in CVID versus healthy controls. Fewer deletions and N-nucleotide insertions were reportedly seen in common variable immunodeficiency TCR beta sequences.

Caucasian heritage predominated among both patients and controls. Trimming removed 3 bases at V and 6 bases at J, with 18 bases between. From germline, CDR1 is MNHNS and CDR2 SASEGT. The CDR3 loop spans 15 amino acids. Here immunoSEQ multiplex PCR was the method, and the copy in TCRdb shows in-frame clones only, minus some. The sample contains some 14,000 clones, none of them singletons. The source material was peripheral blood mononuclear cells. The sequence derives from a human donor with common variable immunodeficiency. The chain is built from TRBV6-1 and TRBJ2-7, with a weak D call TRBD1 (5 bases). CDR3 in amino acids: CASSDPPGIRAEQYF. The part of the CDR3 DNA that was read is TGTGCCAGCAGTGATCCACCAGGGATTCGGGCCGAG.